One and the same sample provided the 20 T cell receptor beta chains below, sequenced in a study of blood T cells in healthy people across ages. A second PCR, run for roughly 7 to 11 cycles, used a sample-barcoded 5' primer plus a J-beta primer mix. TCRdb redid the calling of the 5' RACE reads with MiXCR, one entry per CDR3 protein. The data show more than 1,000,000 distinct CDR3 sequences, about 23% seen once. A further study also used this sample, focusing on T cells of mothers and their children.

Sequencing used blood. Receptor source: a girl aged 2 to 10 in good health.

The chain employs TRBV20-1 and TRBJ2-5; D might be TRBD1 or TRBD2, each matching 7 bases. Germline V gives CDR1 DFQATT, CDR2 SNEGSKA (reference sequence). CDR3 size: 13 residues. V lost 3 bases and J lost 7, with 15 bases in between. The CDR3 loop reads CSARETGRATQYF. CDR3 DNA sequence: TGCAGTGCTAGGGAGACAGGGAGGGCGACCCAGTACTTC.

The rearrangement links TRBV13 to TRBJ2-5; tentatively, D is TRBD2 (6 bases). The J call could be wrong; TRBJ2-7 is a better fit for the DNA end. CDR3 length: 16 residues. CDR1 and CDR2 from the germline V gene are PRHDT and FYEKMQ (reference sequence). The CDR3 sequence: CASSLRGGARVYEQYF. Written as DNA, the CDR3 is TGTGCCAGCAGCTTACGAGGCGGGGCGAGGGTCTACGAGCAGTACTTC.

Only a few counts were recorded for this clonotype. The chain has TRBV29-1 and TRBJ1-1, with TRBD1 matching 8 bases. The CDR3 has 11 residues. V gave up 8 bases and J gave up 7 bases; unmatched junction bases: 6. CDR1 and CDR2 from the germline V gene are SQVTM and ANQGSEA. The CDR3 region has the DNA TGCAGCACTACAGGGGGAGATGAAGCTTTCTTT. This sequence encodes CSTTGGDEAFF.

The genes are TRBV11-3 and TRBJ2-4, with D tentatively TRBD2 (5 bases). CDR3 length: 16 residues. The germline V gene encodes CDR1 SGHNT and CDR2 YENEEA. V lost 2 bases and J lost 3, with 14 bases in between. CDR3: CASSLSLGRDKNIQYF. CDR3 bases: TGTGCCAGCAGCTTATCACTCGGACGGGACAAAAACATTCAGTACTTC.

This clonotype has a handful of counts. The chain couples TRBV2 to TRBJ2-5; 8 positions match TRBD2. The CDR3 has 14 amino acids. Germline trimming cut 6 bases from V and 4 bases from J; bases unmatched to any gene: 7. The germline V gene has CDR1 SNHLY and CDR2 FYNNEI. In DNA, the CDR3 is TGTGCCAGCAGCCCGAAAGCGGGGGCAGAGACCCAGTACTTC. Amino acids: CASSPKAGAETQYF.

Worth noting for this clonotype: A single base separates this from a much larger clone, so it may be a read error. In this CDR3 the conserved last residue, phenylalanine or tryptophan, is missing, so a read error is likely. CDR3 in amino acids: CASSQQQGYQPQHC. The CDR3 region has the DNA TGTGCCAGCAGTCAACAACAGGGTTATCAGCCCCAGCATTGT. J is TRBJ1-5 and V is TRBV28; a possible D gene is TRBD1 (6 bases). The CDR3 is 14 amino acids. V gave up 5 bases and J gave up 5 bases, with 13 bases separating them. Germline V gene sequence: CDR1 MDHEN, CDR2 SYDVKM.

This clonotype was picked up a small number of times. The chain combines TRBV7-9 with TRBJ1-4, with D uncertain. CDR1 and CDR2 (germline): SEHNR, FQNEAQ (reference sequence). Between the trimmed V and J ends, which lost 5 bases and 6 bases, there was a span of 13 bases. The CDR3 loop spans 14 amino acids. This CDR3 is CASSQPGLDEKLFF. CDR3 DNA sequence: TGTGCCAGCAGCCAGCCGGGCCTAGATGAAAAACTGTTTTTT. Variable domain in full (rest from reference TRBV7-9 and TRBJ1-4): DTGVSQNPRHKITKRGQNVTFRCDPISEHNRLYWYRQTLGQGPEFLTYFQNEAQLEKSRLLSDRFSAERPKGSFSTLEIQRTEQGDSAMYLCASSQPGLDEKLFFGSGTQLSVL.

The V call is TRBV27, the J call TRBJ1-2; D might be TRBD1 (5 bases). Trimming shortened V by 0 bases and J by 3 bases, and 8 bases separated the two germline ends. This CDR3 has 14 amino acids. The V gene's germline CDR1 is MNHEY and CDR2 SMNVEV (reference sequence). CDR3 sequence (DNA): TGTGCCAGCAGTTTATCAGGGACGCACTATGGCTACACCTTC. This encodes CASSLSGTHYGYTF.

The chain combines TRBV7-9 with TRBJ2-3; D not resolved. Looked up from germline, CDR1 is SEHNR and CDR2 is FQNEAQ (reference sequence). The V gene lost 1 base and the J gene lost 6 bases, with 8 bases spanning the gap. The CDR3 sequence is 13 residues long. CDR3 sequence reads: CASSLDRKDTQYF. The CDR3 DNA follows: TGTGCCAGCAGCTTAGATAGGAAGGATACGCAGTATTTT.

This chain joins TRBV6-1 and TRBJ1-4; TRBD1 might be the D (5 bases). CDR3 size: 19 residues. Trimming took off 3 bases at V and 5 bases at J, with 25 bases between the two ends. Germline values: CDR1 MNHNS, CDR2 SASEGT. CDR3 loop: CASSDPPEQAPQTNEKLFF. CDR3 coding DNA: TGTGCCAGCAGTGATCCGCCCGAACAGGCGCCGCAGACCAATGAAAAACTGTTTTTT.

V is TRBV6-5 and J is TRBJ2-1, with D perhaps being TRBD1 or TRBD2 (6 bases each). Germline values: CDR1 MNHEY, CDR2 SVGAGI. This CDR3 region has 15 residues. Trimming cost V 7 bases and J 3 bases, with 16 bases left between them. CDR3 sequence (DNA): TGTGCCAGCATCTCCTGGGGGCGGGACTACAATGAGCAGTTCTTC. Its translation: CASISWGRDYNEQFF.

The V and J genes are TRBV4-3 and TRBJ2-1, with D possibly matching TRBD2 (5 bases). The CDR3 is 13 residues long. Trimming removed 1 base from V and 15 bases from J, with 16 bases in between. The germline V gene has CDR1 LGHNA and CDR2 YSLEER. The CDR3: CASSQGGVASPFF. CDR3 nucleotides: TGCGCCAGCAGCCAAGGAGGAGTGGCTAGCCCGTTCTTC.

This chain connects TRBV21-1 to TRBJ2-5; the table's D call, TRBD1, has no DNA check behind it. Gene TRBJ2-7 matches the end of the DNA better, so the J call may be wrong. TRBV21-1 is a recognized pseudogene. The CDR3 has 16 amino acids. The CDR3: CASSSSRDRKPYEQYF. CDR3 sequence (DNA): TGTGCCAGCAGCAGTTCCCGGGACAGGAAGCCCTACGAGCAGTACTTC.

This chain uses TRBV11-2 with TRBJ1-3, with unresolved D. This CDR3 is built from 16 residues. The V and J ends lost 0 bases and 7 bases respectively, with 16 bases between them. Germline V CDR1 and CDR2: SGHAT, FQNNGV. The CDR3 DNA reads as TGTGCCAGCAGCTTAGAGGAGAAGGCCGAGAGTAACACCATATATTTT. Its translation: CASSLEEKAESNTIYF.

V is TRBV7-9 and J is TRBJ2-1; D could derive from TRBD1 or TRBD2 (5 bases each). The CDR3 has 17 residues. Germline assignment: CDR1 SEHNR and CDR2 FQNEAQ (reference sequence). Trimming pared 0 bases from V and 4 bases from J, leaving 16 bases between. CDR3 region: CASSLAQGRERYNEQFF. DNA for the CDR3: TGTGCCAGCAGCTTAGCGCAGGGACGAGAGCGGTACAATGAGCAGTTCTTC. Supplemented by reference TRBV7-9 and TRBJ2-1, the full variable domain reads DTGVSQNPRHKITKRGQNVTFRCDPISEHNRLYWYRQTLGQGPEFLTYFQNEAQLEKSRLLSDRFSAERPKGSFSTLEIQRTEQGDSAMYLCASSLAQGRERYNEQFFGPGTRLTVL.

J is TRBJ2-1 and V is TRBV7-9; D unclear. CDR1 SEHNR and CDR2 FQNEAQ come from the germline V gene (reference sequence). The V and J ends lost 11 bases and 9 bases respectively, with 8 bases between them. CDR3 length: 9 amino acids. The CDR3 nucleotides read TGTGCCTCGACGGGTGAGCAGTTCTTC. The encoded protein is CASTGEQFF.

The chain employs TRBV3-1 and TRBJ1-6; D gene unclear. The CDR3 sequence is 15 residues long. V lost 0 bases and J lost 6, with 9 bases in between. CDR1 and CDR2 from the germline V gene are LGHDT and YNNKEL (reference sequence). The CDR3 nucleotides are TGTGCCAGCAGCCAAGAATCCGTACCTAATTCACCCCTCCACTTT. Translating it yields CASSQESVPNSPLHF.

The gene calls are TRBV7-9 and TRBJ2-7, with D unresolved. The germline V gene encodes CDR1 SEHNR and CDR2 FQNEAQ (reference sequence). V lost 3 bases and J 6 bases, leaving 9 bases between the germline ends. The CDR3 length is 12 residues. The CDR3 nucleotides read TGTGCCAGCAGCTTTGGGCCAATCGAGCAGTACTTC. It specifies CASSFGPIEQYF.

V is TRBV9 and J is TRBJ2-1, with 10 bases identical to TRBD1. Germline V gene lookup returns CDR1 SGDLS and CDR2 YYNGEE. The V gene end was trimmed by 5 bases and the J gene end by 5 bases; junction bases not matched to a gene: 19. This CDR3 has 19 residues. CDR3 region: CASSPWEEDRGNFNNEQFF. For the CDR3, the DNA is TGTGCCAGCAGTCCATGGGAGGAGGACAGGGGGAATTTTAACAATGAGCAGTTCTTC.

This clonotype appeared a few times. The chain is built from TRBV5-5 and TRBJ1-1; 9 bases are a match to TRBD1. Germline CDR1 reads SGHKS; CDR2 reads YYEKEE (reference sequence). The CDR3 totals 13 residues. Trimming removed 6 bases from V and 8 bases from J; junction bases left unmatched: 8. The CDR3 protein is CASTGTGSMEAFF. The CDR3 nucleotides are TGTGCCAGCACCGGGACAGGGAGCATGGAAGCTTTCTTT.